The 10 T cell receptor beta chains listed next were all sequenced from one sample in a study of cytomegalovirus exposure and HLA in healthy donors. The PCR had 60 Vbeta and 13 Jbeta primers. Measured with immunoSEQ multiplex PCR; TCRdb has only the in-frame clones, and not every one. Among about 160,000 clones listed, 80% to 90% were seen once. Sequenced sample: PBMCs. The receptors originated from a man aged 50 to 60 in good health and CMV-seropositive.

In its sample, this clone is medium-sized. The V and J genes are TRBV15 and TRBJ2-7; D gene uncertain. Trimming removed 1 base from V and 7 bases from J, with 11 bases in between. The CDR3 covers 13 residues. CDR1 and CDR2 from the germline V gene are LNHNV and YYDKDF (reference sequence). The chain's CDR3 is CATSRGEYVEQYF. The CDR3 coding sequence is TGTGCCACCAGCAGAGGAGAATACGTGGAGCAGTACTTC.

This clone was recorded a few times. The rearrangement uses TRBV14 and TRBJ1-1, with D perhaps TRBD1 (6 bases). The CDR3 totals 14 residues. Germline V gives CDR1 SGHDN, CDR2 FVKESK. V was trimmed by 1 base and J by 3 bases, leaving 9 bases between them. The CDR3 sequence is CASSQAGVDTEAFF. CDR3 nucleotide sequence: TGTGCCAGCAGCCAAGCAGGGGTGGACACTGAAGCTTTCTTT. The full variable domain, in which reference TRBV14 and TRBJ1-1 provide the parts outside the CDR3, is EAGVTQFPSHSVIEKGQTVTLRCDPISGHDNLYWYRRVMGKEIKFLLHFVKESKQDESGMPNNRFLAERTGGTYSTLKVQPAELEDSGVYFCASSQAGVDTEAFFGQGTRLTVV.

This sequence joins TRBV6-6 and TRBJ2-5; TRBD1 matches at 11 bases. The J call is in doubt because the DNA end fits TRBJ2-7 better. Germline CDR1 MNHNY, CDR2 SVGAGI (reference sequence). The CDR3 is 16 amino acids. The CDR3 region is CASSAPGTGGSYEQYF. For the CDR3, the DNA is TGTGCCAGCAGTGCCCCCGGGACAGGGGGATCCTACGAGCAGTACTTC.

CDR3: CASSPRGGQDYGYTF. Written as DNA, the CDR3 is TGTGCCAGCAGCCCGCGCGGGGGCCAGGACTATGGCTACACCTTC. The chain links TRBV9 to TRBJ1-2, with a tentative D call TRBD1 (6 bases). Per germline, CDR1 SGDLS and CDR2 YYNGEE. The CDR3 has 15 residues. V shed 4 bases and J shed 3 bases, with 16 bases lying between them. Combining the CDR3 with reference TRBV9 and TRBJ1-2 gives the whole variable domain DSGVTQTPKHLITATGQRVTLRCSPRSGDLSVYWYQQSLDQGLQFLIQYYNGEERAKGNILERFSAQQFPDLHSELNLSSLELGDSALYFCASSPRGGQDYGYTFGSGTRLTVV.

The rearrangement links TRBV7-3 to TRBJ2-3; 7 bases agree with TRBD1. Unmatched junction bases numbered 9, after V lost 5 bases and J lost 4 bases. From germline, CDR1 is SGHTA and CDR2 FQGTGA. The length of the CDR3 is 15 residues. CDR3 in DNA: TGTGCCAGCAGCCCGGGAACAGGGGTCTCAGATACGCAGTATTTT. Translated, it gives CASSPGTGVSDTQYF.

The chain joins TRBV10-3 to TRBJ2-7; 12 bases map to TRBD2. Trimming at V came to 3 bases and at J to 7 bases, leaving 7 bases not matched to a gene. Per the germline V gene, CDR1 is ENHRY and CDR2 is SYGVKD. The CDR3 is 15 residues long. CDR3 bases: TGTGCCATCAGTGATCTAGCGGGAGGGCCCAGAGAGCAGTACGTC. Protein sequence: CAISDLAGGPREQYV.

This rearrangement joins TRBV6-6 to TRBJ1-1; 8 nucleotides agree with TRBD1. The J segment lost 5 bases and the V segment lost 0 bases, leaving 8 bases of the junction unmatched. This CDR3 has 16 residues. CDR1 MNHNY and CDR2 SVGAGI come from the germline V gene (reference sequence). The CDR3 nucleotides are TGTGCCAGCAGTTACTCGACAGGGGTCCATAGAACTGAAGCTTTCTTT. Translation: CASSYSTGVHRTEAFF.

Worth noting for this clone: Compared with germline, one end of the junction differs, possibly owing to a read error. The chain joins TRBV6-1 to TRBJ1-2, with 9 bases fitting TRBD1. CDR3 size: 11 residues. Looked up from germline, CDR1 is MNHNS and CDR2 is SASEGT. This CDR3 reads CASRQGAGTGW. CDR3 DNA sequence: TGTGCCAGCAGGCAAGGGGCCGGGACAGGGTGG.

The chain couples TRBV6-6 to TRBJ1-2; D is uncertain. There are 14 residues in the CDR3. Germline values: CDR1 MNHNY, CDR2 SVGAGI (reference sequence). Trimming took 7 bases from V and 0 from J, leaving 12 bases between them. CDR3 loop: CASTVMTSNYGYTF. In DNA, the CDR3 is TGTGCCAGCACCGTGATGACTTCTAACTATGGCTACACCTTC.

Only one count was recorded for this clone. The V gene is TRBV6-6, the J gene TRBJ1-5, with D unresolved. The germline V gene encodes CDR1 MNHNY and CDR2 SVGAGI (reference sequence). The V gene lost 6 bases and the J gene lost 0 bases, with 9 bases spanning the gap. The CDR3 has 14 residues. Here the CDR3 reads CASSDEVSNQPQHF. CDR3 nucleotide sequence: TGTGCCAGCAGCGACGAGGTTAGCAATCAGCCCCAGCATTTT.